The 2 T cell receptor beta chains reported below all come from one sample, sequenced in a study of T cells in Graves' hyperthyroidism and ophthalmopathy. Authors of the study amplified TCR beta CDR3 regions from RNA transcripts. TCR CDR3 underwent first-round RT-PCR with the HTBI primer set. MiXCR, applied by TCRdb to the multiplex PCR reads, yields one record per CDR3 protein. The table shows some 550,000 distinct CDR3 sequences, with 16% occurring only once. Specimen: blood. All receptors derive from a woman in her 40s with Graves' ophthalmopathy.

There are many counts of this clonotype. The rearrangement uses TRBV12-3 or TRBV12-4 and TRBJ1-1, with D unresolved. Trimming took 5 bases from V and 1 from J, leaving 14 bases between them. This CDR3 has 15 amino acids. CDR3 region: CASSREVGRNTEAFF. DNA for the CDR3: TGTGCCAGCAGTCGAGAAGTCGGAAGGAACACTGAAGCTTTCTTT.

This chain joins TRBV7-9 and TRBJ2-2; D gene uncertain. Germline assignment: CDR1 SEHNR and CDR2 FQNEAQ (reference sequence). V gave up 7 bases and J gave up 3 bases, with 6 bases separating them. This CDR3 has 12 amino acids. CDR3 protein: CASTPHTGELFF. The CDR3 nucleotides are TGTGCCAGCACCCCTCACACCGGGGAGCTGTTTTTT.